The clone carrying this T cell receptor (beta chain) was observed a handful of times. Its antigen is unknown. The data were taken from a study of T cell repertoires in cytomegalovirus infection. The wider study: Carrying CMV and the relevant HLA type showed in public TCR beta signatures.

CDR3 length: 16 amino acids. Germline CDR1 and CDR2: MNHNS and SASEGT. Losses at the gene ends were 1 base for V and 0 bases for J; bases not matched to a gene: 6. MiXCR was run by TCRdb on the reads, yielding one entry per CDR3 protein. This table has around 260,000 distinct CDR3 sequences, roughly a quarter appearing once. Points from the study as a whole: Carriers of CMV plus the relevant HLA were identified by cumulative public TCR beta family frequency. Predominance within the ex vivo response was attributable to HLA-C-restricted CMV-specific TCR beta clonotypes.

The chain recombines TRBV6-1 with TRBJ2-7; 7 bases map to TRBD2. This receptor was taken from a human donor in good health (CMV status not recorded). Some clones in this sample may be carry-over from other donors' samples. Sequencing was carried out using PBMCs. This CDR3 is CASSEGASGSSYEQYF. DNA for the CDR3: TGTGCCAGCAGTGAAGGGGCTAGCGGAAGCTCCTACGAGCAGTACTTC.